A selection of T cell receptor beta chains follows, all from one sample in a study of T-cell reconstitution after alpha-beta-depleted transplantation in children. TCRdb redid the calling of the PCR reads with MiXCR, one entry per CDR3 protein. This table has hundreds of thousands of distinct CDR3 sequences, 15% to 20% appearing once. Sample: PBMCs, mostly from graft donor cells, taken 360 days after TCRalphabeta/CD19-depleted stem cell transplant. The receptors were gathered from a boy younger than two who had a stem cell transplant for Wiskott-Aldrich syndrome, so the T cells may come from the graft donor. The CDR3 runs from the conserved cysteine through the conserved F or W. A D gene is named only where the DNA matches it firmly. The listing skips clone size in some rows; elsewhere it reads once, few, many or a size class.

CDR3nt	CDR3aa	abundance	j_gene	d_gene	v_gene
TGCGCCAGCAGTGAGAGGGCAACCGGGGAGCTGCTTTTT	CASSERATGELLF	NA	TRBJ2-2	NA	TRBV10-1
TGTGCCAGCAGCCAAGATAGTCCGGGACTAGAAGAGACCCAGTACTTC	CASSQDSPGLEETQYF	many	TRBJ2-5	TRBD2	TRBV4-2
TGTGCCAGCAGTTTTCGAGGGGCCGGCACAGATACGCAGTATTTT	CASSFRGAGTDTQYF	few	TRBJ2-3	NA	TRBV12-3/TRBV12-4
TGTGCCAGCAGTTTACAGCGGGGGGCCCTCACAGATACGCAGTATTTT	CASSLQRGALTDTQYF	NA	TRBJ2-3	TRBD2	TRBV12-3/TRBV12-4
TGCAGCGTTCTGCTCCCGGGACAGAACATCTATGTGGTTAGCACAGATACGCAGTATTTT	CSVLLPGQNIYVVSTDTQYF	NA	TRBJ2-3	TRBD1	TRBV29-1
TGTGCCAGCAGCTTCAACAGCGAGACCCAGTACTTC	CASSFNSETQYF	few	TRBJ2-5	NA	TRBV7-2
TGTGCCAGCAGCCATTTATGGCAAGAGACCCAGTACTTC	CASSHLWQETQYF	NA	TRBJ2-5	NA	TRBV3-1
TGTGCCAGCAGGGAGCCCGGGGGTACTCTCGAGCAGTACTTC	CASREPGGTLEQYF	few	TRBJ2-7	NA	TRBV28
TGTGCCAGCAGTTTAGGGACAGGGAGCTATGGCTACACCTTC	CASSLGTGSYGYTF	NA	TRBJ1-2	TRBD1	TRBV12-3/TRBV12-4
TGCGCCAGCAGCTTGGAAGGGAATAGTCCCCAGTATTTT	CASSLEGNSPQYF	few	TRBJ2-3	NA	TRBV5-1
TGTGCCAGCAGAAAACGACGCACAGATACGCAGTATTTT	CASRKRRTDTQYF	once	TRBJ2-3	NA	TRBV2
TGCGCCAGCAGCCCCTCCGGCCGGTGGGAGCAGTACTTC	CASSPSGRWEQYF	few	TRBJ2-7	NA	TRBV5-1
TGTGCCAGCAGTTACGAAACAGGGTTTGGGACTAGCGGGCTTTTCATTCAGTACTTC	CASSYETGFGTSGLFIQYF	NA	TRBJ2-4	TRBD2	TRBV6-5
TGTGCCACCAGCCTCGGACAGGAGGGTACGCAGTATTTT	CATSLGQEGTQYF	many	TRBJ2-3	NA	TRBV15
TGTGCCAGCAGCTTGATTAGCGGGAGGGTGAACACCGGGGAGCTGTTTTTT	CASSLISGRVNTGELFF	few	TRBJ2-2	TRBD2	TRBV5-5
TGTGCCAGCAGCAAAGGGAAGTCTAACTATGGCTACACCTTC	CASSKGKSNYGYTF	few	TRBJ1-2	NA	TRBV21-1
TGTGCCAGCTGGGTGATGCAGGCGAGCTCCTACAATGAGCAGTTCTTC	CASWVMQASSYNEQFF	once	TRBJ2-1	NA	TRBV2
TGCGCCAGCAGAGAGACAGGGGGCGCCTACAATGAGCAGTTCTTC	CASRETGGAYNEQFF	NA	TRBJ2-1	TRBD1	TRBV5-1
TGCGCCAGCAGCCAAGATTTAGAGGGAGGGGACACCGGGGAGCTGTTTTTT	CASSQDLEGGDTGELFF	few	TRBJ2-2	TRBD2	TRBV4-3
TGTGCCAGCAGTTACGGGACAGGAGGTGAAGCTTTCTTT	CASSYGTGGEAFF	few	TRBJ1-1	TRBD1	TRBV6-5
TGTGCCAGCAGCTTGTCAGGGGGCTATGGCTACACCTTC	CASSLSGGYGYTF	NA	TRBJ1-2	TRBD1	TRBV7-9
TGCGCCAGCAGTGCTTTAGGTGAGCAGTTCTTC	CASSALGEQFF	many	TRBJ2-1	NA	TRBV10-2
TGTGCCAGCTCACCAACCACTACGGGATCTAGCACAGATACGCAGTATTTT	CASSPTTTGSSTDTQYF	NA	TRBJ2-3	NA	TRBV18
TGCGCCAGCAGTTATGATGGGTTAGGGCTGAGCGAGACCCAGTACTTC	CASSYDGLGLSETQYF	few	TRBJ2-5	NA	TRBV5-1
TGTGCCAGTAGCCTCGGCCGTGCCGGTTACAATGAGCAGTTCTTC	CASSLGRAGYNEQFF	many	TRBJ2-1	NA	TRBV19
TGCGCCAGCAGCTTGGGAATAGGGCTGGGGTTGGATACGCAGTATTTT	CASSLGIGLGLDTQYF	NA	TRBJ2-3	NA	TRBV5-1
TGTGCCAGCAGCCTTTTGGGGCTAGTAAATCAAGAGCAGTACTTC	CASSLLGLVNQEQYF	NA	TRBJ2-7	NA	TRBV12-3/TRBV12-4
TGTGCCAGCAGGGGACAGGGGTGGACTGAAGCTTTCTTT	CASRGQGWTEAFF	few	TRBJ1-1	TRBD1	TRBV12-3/TRBV12-4
TGTGCCACCAGTGATGGGGACAGGGGAAGCGCTGAAGCTTTCTTT	CATSDGDRGSAEAFF	NA	TRBJ1-1	TRBD1	TRBV24-1
TGTGCCAGCAGTGTTGAAAGGCTCGTTGAGCAGTTCTTC	CASSVERLVEQFF	NA	TRBJ2-1	NA	TRBV2
TGCAGCGTTGTGGGGCTCAAGGGGATCGCCTCCTACGAGCAGTACTTC	CSVVGLKGIASYEQYF	few	TRBJ2-7	NA	TRBV29-1
TGTGCCAGCAGCGTCCCTCTAGGCCCCCAGTACTTC	CASSVPLGPQYF	few	TRBJ2-5	NA	TRBV9
TGCAGCGGGGAACAGGGCGTCGGGACCCAGTACTTC	CSGEQGVGTQYF	few	TRBJ2-5	NA	TRBV29-1
TGTGCCACCAGTCCGGGACAGGCCTACGAGCAGTACTTC	CATSPGQAYEQYF	NA	TRBJ2-7	TRBD1	TRBV24-1
TGTGCCAGCAGCCCGAGCGGCAGCTTTGCAACTAATGAAAAACTGTTTTTT	CASSPSGSFATNEKLFF	NA	TRBJ1-4	NA	TRBV7-8
TGTGCCACCAGTGTGGGCGGGGCTTACAATGAGCAGTTCTTC	CATSVGGAYNEQFF	NA	TRBJ2-1	NA	TRBV24-1
TGTGCCAGCAGTACCGTCTGGACTAGCGGGTACTACAATGAGCAGTTCTTC	CASSTVWTSGYYNEQFF	few	TRBJ2-1	TRBD2	TRBV12-3/TRBV12-4
TGTGCCAGCAGTTACCCCGACAGAGCGGGGGATACGCAGTATTTT	CASSYPDRAGDTQYF	NA	TRBJ2-3	TRBD2	TRBV6-5
TGTGCCAGCAGCCAAGGGATCCCGGTGAGGAGTACTGAAGCTTTCTTT	CASSQGIPVRSTEAFF	few	TRBJ1-1	NA	TRBV4-2
TGTGCCATCAGCAGACCACTTTCCACCTCTGGGGCCAACGTCCTGACTTTC	CAISRPLSTSGANVLTF	many	TRBJ2-6	NA	TRBV10-3
TGTGCCAGCAGCTTCCGTTTCTCAGGGGCATGGGATACGCAGTATTTT	CASSFRFSGAWDTQYF	few	TRBJ2-3	NA	TRBV7-9
TGTGCCAGCAGCCAAGATAGGATCCCACCCCTCCACTTT	CASSQDRIPPLHF	NA	TRBJ1-6	NA	TRBV3-1
TGTGCCAGCAGTCTGTTTCTCGGACAGGGGTCTTACAATGAGCAGTTCTTC	CASSLFLGQGSYNEQFF	NA	TRBJ2-1	TRBD1	TRBV12-3/TRBV12-4
TGTGCCAGCAGTTTTGTCGATAAGGGTTATAGCAATCAGCCCCAGCATTTT	CASSFVDKGYSNQPQHF	NA	TRBJ1-5	NA	TRBV12-3/TRBV12-4
TGCGCCAGCAGCTTGGAAGTCAGGACAGGGATTGAGCAGTTCTTC	CASSLEVRTGIEQFF	few	TRBJ2-1	TRBD1	TRBV5-1
TGTGCCATCAGTGAGGGAAGGGTTAATGAAGCTTTCTTT	CAISEGRVNEAFF	NA	TRBJ1-1	NA	TRBV10-3
TGCGCCAGCAGCTTTAGCGGGATTGGAGATACGCAGTATTTT	CASSFSGIGDTQYF	few	TRBJ2-3	TRBD2	TRBV5-1